The source of this T cell receptor (beta chain) is a study of T-cell memory formation after mild COVID-19. The CDR3 length is 15 residues. 5'RACE with constant-segment primers yielded barcoded, UMI-tagged TCR alpha and TCR beta cDNA libraries. In TCRdb, the 5' RACE reads were re-called with MiXCR into one record per CDR3 protein. This sample carries about 130,000 distinct CDR3 sequences, under 30% of them seen once, and the ten largest clones take approximately 24%. This clonotype was counted a few times. The chain links TRBV21-1 to TRBJ2-7; TRBD2, the table's D call, was not compared with the DNA. TRBV21-1 is a documented pseudogene. The sequence came from an adult woman who had mild COVID-19 (a few samples of this study predate the infection). Cell type and time point are not known. The specimen sequenced was PBMCs or a T cell subset sorted from them (not recorded which). The CDR3 DNA sequence: TGTGCCAGCCGACATACTAGCGGGAGGGCCTACGAGCAGTACTTC. Residues: CASRHTSGRAYEQYF.